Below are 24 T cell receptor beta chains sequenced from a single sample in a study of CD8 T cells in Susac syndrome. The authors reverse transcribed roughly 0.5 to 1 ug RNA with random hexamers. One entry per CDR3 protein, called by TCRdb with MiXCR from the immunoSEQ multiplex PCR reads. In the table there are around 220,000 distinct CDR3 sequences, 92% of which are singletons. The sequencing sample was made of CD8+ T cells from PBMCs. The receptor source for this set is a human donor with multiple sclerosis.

The CDR3 DNA reads as TGCGCCAGCAAGAGGGGTCGTTGGGGGCACGAGCAGTACTTC. Protein product: CASKRGRWGHEQYF. V usage is TRBV5-1 and J usage is TRBJ2-7; tentatively, D is TRBD1 (6 bases). With 6 bases removed from V and 5 bases from J, the gap between germline ends came to 18 bases. Germline CDR1 reads SGHRS; CDR2 reads YFSETQ. This CDR3 is built from 14 residues. Full variable domain (outside the CDR3, taken from reference TRBV5-1 and TRBJ2-7): KAGVTQTPRYLIKTRGQQVTLSCSPISGHRSVSWYQQTPGQGLQFLFEYFSETQRNKGNFPGRFSGRQFSNSRSEMNVSTLELGDSALYLCASKRGRWGHEQYFGPGTRLTVT.

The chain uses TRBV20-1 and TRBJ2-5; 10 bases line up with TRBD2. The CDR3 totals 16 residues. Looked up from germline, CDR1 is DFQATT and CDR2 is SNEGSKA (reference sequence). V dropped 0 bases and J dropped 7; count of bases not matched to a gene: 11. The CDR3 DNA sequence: TGCAGTGCTAGAGATCGAGCGGGGGGGGTTCCGGGGACCCAGTACTTC. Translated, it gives CSARDRAGGVPGTQYF.

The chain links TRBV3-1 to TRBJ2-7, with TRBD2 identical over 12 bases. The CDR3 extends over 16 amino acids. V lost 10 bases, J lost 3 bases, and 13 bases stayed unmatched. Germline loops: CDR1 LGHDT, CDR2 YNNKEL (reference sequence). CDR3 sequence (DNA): TGTGCCATCAAGATGCGACTAGCGGGAGAAGGCTACGAGCAGTACTTC. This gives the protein CAIKMRLAGEGYEQYF.

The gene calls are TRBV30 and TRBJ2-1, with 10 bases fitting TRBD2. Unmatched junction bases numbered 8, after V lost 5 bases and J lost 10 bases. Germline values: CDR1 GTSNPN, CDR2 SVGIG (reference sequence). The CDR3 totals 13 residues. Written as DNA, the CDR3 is TGTGCCTGGTCGCCGGGACTAGCGAGCGAGCAGTTCTTC. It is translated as CAWSPGLASEQFF.

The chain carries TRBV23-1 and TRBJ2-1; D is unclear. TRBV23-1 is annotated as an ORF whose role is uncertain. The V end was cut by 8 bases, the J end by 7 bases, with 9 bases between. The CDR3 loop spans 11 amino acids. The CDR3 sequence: CASRPKNEQFF. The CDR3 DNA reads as TGCGCCAGCCGGCCCAAAAATGAGCAGTTCTTC.

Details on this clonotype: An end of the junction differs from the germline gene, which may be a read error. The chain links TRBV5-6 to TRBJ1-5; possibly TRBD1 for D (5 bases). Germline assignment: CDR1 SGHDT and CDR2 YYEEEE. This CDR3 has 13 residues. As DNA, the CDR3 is TGTGCCAGCAGTTTGGGGGGGGGTCAGCCCCAGCATTTT. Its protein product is CASSLGGGQPQHF.

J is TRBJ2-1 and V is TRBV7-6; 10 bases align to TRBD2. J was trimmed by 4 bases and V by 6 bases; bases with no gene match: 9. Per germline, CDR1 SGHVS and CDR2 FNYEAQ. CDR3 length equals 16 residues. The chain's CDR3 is CASSSRLAGVYNEQFF. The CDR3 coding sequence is TGTGCCAGCAGTTCCCGACTAGCGGGCGTTTACAATGAGCAGTTCTTC.

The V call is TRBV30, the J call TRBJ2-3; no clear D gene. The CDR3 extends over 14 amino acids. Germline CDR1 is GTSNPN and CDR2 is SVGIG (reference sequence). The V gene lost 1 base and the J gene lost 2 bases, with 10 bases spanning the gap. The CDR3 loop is CAWSGNIHTDTQYF. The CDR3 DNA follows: TGTGCCTGGAGTGGAAACATTCACACAGATACGCAGTATTTT.

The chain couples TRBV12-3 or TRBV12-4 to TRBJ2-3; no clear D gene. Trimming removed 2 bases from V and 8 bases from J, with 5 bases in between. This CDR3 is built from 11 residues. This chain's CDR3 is CASSLLGTQYF. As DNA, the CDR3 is TGTGCCAGCAGTTTACTCGGTACGCAGTATTTT.

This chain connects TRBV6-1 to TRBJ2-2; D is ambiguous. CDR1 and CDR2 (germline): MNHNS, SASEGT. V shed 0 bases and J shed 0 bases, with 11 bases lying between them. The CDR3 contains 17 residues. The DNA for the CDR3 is TGTGCCAGCAGTGAAGCTGGGGTGCACGCGAACACCGGGGAGCTGTTTTTT. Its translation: CASSEAGVHANTGELFF.

In DNA, the CDR3 is TGTGCCAGTAGTATAGAGCGACAAAGCCTCAATGAGCAGTTCTTC. Amino acid sequence: CASSIERQSLNEQFF. This chain links TRBV19 with TRBJ2-1; D gene ambiguous. The CDR3 contains 15 residues. Germline V gene lookup returns CDR1 LNHDA and CDR2 SQIVND (reference sequence). Trimming removed 0 bases at V and 6 bases at J, with 12 bases between.

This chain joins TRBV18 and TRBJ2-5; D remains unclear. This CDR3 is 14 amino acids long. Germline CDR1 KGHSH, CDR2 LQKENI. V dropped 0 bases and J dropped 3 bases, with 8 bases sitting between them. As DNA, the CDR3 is TGTGCCAGCTCACCACCTGGCCCTGAAGAGACCCAGTACTTC. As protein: CASSPPGPEETQYF.

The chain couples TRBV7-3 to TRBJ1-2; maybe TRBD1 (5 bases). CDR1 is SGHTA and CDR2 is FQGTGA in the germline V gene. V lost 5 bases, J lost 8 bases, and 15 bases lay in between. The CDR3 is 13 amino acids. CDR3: CASSLGGGKGYTF. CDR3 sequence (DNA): TGTGCCAGCAGCCTTGGGGGTGGAAAGGGCTACACCTTC.

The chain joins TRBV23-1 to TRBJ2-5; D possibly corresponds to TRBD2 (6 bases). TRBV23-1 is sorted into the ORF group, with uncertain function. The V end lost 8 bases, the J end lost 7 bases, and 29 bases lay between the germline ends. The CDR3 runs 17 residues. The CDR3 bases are TGCGCCAGCTATTCGCGGAATCTACGGACCCAAGCGGGGACCCAGTACTTC. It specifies CASYSRNLRTQAGTQYF.

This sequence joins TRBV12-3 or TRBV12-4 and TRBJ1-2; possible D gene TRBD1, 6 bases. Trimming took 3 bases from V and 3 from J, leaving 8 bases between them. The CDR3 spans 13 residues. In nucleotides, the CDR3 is TGTGCCAGCAGTTTTAACAGGGACTATGGCTACACCTTC. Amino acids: CASSFNRDYGYTF.

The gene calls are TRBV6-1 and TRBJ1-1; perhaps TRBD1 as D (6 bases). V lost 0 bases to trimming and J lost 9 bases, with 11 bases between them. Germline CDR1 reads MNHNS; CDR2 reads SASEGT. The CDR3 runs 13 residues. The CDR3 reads CASSEAPGGKAFF. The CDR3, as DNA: TGTGCCAGCAGTGAAGCGCCGGGGGGCAAAGCTTTCTTT.

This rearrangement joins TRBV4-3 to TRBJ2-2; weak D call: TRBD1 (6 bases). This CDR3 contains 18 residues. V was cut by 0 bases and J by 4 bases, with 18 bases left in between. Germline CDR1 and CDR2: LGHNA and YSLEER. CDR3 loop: CASSQDFPGAPSTGELFF. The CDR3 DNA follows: TGCGCCAGCAGCCAAGACTTTCCAGGGGCCCCGAGCACCGGGGAGCTGTTTTTT.

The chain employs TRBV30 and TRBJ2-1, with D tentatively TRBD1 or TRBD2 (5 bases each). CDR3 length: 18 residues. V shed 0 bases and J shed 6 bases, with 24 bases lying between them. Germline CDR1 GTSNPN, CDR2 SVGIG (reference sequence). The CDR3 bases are TGTGCCTGGAGTGTACGCTTGAGCCGGACCCCCGGGACCAATGAGCAGTTCTTC. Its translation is CAWSVRLSRTPGTNEQFF.

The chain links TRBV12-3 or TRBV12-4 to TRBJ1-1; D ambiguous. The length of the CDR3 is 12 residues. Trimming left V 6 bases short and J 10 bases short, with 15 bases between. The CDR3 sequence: CASSPAAARAFF. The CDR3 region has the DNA TGTGCCAGCAGCCCGGCTGCAGCGCGAGCTTTCTTT.

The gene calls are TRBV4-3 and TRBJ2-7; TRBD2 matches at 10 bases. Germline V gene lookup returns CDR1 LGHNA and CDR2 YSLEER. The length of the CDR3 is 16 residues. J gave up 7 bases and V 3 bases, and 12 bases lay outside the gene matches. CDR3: CASSQDGTSANFEQYF. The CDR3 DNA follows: TGCGCCAGCAGCCAGGACGGGACTAGCGCTAACTTTGAGCAGTACTTC.

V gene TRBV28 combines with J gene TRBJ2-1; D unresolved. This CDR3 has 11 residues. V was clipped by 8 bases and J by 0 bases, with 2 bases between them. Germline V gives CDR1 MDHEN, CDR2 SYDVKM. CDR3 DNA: TGTGCCAGCGACTCCTACAATGAGCAGTTCTTC. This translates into CASDSYNEQFF.

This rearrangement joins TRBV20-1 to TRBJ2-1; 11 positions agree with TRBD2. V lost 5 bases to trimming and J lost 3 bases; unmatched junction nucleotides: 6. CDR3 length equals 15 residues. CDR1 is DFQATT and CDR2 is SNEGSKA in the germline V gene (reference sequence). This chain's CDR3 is CSASGLADDYNEQFF. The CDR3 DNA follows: TGCAGTGCTTCGGGACTAGCGGATGACTACAATGAGCAGTTCTTC.

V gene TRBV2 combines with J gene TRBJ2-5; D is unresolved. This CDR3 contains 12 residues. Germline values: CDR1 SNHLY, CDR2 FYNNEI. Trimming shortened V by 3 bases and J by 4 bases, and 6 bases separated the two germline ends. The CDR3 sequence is CASSDPGETQYF. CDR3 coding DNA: TGTGCCAGCAGTGATCCAGGAGAGACCCAGTACTTC. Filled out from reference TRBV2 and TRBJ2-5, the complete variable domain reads EPEVTQTPSHQVTQMGQEVILRCVPISNHLYFYWYRQILGQKVEFLVSFYNNEISEKSEIFDDQFSVERPDGSNFTLKIRSTKLEDSAMYFCASSDPGETQYFGPGTRLLVL.

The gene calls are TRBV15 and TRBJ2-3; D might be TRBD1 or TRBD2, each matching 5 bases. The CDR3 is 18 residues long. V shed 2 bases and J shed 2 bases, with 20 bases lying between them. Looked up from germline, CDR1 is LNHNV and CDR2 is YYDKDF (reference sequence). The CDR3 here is CATSRTVGSGTSTDTQYF. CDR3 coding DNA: TGTGCCACCAGCAGAACGGTTGGTTCCGGGACCTCCACAGATACGCAGTATTTT.